The sequence of this T cell receptor beta chain was determined in a study of early T cells in non-severe SARS-CoV-2 infection. The study's findings and limits: Reliance on VDJdb matching favored anti-spike CD8 responses; private and CD4 specificities were missed.

The library protocol tagged individual cDNA molecules with unique molecular identifiers. TCRdb reanalysed the 5' RACE reads using MiXCR and keeps one entry per CDR3 protein. The repertoire holds 65,000 to 95,000 distinct CDR3 sequences, with approximately 16% as singletons. This clonotype was found a few times. What it binds is not known. This may come from a read error, since a much larger clone is one base off. The TCR originated in an adult who was a healthcare worker with PCR-confirmed SARS-CoV-2 infection or an uninfected control (not recorded which). The specimen sequenced was whole blood.

The CDR3 region has the DNA TGTGCCAGCAGCTTAGTCCCTAGCGGGGGGTTCACAGATACGCAGTATTTT. Protein: CASSLVPSGGFTDTQYF. The rearrangement links TRBV7-6 to TRBJ2-3; 11 bases align to TRBD2. The CDR3 covers 17 residues. Germline V lookup: CDR1 SGHVS, CDR2 FNYEAQ. Trimming cost V 1 base and J 2 bases; bases outside gene matches: 5.